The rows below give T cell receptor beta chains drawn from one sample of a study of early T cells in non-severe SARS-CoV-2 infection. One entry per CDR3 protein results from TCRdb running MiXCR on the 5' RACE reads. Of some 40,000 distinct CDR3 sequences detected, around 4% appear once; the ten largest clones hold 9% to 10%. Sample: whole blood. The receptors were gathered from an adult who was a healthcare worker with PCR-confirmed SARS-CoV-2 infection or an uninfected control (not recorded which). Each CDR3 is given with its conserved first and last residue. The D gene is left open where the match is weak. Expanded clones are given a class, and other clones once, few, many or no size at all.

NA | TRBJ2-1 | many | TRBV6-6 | TGTGCCAGCAGTCGCTCACGCGAAATCCTCTTC | CASSRSREILF
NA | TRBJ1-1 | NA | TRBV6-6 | TGTGCCAGCAGTTACTCAGTCAGGTCCGAAGCTTTCTTT | CASSYSVRSEAFF
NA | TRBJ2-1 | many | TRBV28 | TGTGCCAGCAGCCCACCCCACAGGTATGAGCAGTTCTTC | CASSPPHRYEQFF
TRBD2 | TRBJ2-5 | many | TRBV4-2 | TGTGCCAGCAGCCCGCCGACTAGCGGGAGAAGCGGAGAGACCCAGTACTTC | CASSPPTSGRSGETQYF
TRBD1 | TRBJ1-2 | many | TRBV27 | TGTGCCAGCAGAGAGCAGGGGGCCGGTCTTCAGGGCTACACCTTC | CASREQGAGLQGYTF
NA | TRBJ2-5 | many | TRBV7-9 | TGTGCCAGCAGCCCCCCCCGGGGCACACAAGAGACCCAGTACTTC | CASSPPRGTQETQYF
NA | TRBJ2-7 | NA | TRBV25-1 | TGTGCCAGCAGTGTAGGTACCTACGAGCAGTACTTC | CASSVGTYEQYF
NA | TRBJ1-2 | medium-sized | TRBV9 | TGTGCCAGCAGCGTTGGTAGAGCTTTCTATGGCTACACCTTC | CASSVGRAFYGYTF
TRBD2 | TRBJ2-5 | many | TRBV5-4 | TGTGCCAGCAGCCCGGCGGGACTAGGTAAAGAGACCCAGTACTTC | CASSPAGLGKETQYF
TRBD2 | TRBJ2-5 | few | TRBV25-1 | TGTGCCAGCAGTGAGACTAGCGGGAGGGAGACCCAGTACTTC | CASSETSGRETQYF
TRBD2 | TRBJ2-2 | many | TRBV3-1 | TGTGCCAGCAGCCTAAATAGACTAGCGGGAGTGACCGGGGAGCTGTTTTTT | CASSLNRLAGVTGELFF
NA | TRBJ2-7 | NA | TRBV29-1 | TGCAGCGTTGGGGGGTTATACGAGCAGTACTTC | CSVGGLYEQYF
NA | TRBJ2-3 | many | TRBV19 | TGTGCCAGTAGTAATGTTGGCGGGCGGACCAGCACAGATACGCAGTATTTT | CASSNVGGRTSTDTQYF
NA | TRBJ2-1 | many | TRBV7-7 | TGTGCTAGCAGCGCGGACAGAGGGGAGCAGTTCTTC | CASSADRGEQFF
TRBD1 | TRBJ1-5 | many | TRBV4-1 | TGCGCCAGCAGCCTCCATGGGACAGGAGATCAGCCCCAGCATTTT | CASSLHGTGDQPQHF
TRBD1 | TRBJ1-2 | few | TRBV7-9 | TGTGCCAGCAGCCTCGGACAGGTGGACTATGGCTACACCTTC | CASSLGQVDYGYTF
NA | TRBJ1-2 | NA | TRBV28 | TGTGCCAGCAGTCCCATAACCCAGGGCAGCTATGGCTACACCTTC | CASSPITQGSYGYTF
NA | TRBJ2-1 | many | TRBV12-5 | TGTGCTAGTGGTTTGGTGAATCGGATAGAGCAGTTCTTC | CASGLVNRIEQFF
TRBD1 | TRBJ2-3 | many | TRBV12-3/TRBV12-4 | TGTGCCAGCAGTTCAACCGGGACAGGGGATATCTCTAGCACAGATACGCAGTATTTT | CASSSTGTGDISSTDTQYF
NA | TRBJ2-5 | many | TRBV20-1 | TGCAGTGCTAGAGATCAGAGCTGGAGGACGGAGACCCAGTACTTC | CSARDQSWRTETQYF
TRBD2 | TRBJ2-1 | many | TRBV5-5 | TGTGCCAGCAGCTTAATAGCTAGCGGGTCCTACAATGAGCAGTTCTTC | CASSLIASGSYNEQFF
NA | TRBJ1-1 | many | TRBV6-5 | TGTGTTGCTGGCAGGGACATGACTGAAGCTTTCTTT | CVAGRDMTEAFF
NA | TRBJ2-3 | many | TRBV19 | TGTGCCACCAAGGACCCGAAATTGGCGCAGTATTTT | CATKDPKLAQYF
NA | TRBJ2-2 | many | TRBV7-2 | TGTGCCAGCAGCTTGGACAGCTCGAACACCGGGGAGCTGTTTTTT | CASSLDSSNTGELFF
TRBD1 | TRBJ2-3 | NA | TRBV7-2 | TGTGCCAGCAGCCAACAGGGGTTTACGCAGTATTTT | CASSQQGFTQYF
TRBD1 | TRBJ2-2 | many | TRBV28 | TGTGCCAGCAGTCCCCGGGACAGGCTGAACACCGGGGAGCTGTTTTTT | CASSPRDRLNTGELFF
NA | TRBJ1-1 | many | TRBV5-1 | TGCGCCAGCAGCTTGAACACTGAAGCTTTCTTT | CASSLNTEAFF
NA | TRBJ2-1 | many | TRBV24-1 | TGTGCCACCAGTGACCCGACTAGACAGGCCTCCTACAATGAGCAGTTCTTC | CATSDPTRQASYNEQFF
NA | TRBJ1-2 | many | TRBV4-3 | TGCGCCAGCAGCCAAGATTTGGGGGCCGATGGCTACACCTTC | CASSQDLGADGYTF
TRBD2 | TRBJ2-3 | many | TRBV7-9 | TGTGCCAGCACCACGACTAGCGGGAGCACAGATACGCAGTATTTT | CASTTTSGSTDTQYF
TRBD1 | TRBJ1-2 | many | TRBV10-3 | TGTGCCATCGGGGACAGGGTCTACTATGGCTACACCTTC | CAIGDRVYYGYTF
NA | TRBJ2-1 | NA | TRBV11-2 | TGTGCCAGCAGTAAAGAAGGTAGCGCCTTATACAATGAGCAGTTCTTC | CASSKEGSALYNEQFF
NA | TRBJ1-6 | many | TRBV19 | TGTGCCAGTAGTCGACCCGAATTTTCACCCCTCCACTTT | CASSRPEFSPLHF
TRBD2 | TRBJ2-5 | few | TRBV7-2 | TGTGCCAGCAGCCCCCTAGCGGCAGGCCGGGTCCAGTACTTC | CASSPLAAGRVQYF
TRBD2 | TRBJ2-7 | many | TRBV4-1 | TGCGCCAGCAGCCAGCCGGGACTACTCAACTACGAGCAGTACTTC | CASSQPGLLNYEQYF
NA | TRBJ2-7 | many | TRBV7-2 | TGTGCCAGCAGCTTACGACAGTATGAGCCCTACGAGCAGTACTTC | CASSLRQYEPYEQYF
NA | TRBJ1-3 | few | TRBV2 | TGTGCCAGAAAACAGGCTGGAAACACCATATATTTT | CARKQAGNTIYF
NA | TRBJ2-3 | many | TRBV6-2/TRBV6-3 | TGTGCCAGCACCCTACTAGCAGAGAGCACAGATACGCAGTATTTT | CASTLLAESTDTQYF
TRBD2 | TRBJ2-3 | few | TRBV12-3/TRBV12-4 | TGTGCCAGCAGCCCCCGAACTAGCGAAAAAGATACGCAGTATTTT | CASSPRTSEKDTQYF
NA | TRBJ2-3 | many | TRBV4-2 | TGTGCCAGCAGCCAAGATTCCTACAGGTCCACAGATACGCAGTATTTT | CASSQDSYRSTDTQYF